This TCR beta chain was sequenced during a study of T cells after yellow fever vaccination. In the study overall: Each low-cell-number fraction was prepared by means of SMART-Seq v4 Ultra Low Input.

TCRdb ran MiXCR on the 5' RACE reads and lists one entry per CDR3 protein. Of under 550,000 distinct CDR3 sequences listed, 21% are singletons. The germline V gene has CDR1 SGHKS and CDR2 YYEKEE (reference sequence). The germline V and J ends were trimmed by 5 bases and 0 bases, with 15 bases remaining between them. CDR3 size: 16 residues. The origin of this receptor is a man younger than 35 who received the YFV17D yellow fever vaccine. This chain uses TRBV5-5 with TRBJ2-1; no clear D. This specimen consisted of PBMCs, obtained less than 25 days after the first yellow fever vaccination. CDR3 residues: CASSHGRTSSYNEQFF. CDR3 bases: TGTGCCAGCAGTCATGGACGGACCAGCTCCTACAATGAGCAGTTCTTC.